These T cell receptor beta chains were read from a single sample in a study of T cells after yellow fever vaccination. MiXCR, run by TCRdb on the 5' RACE reads, gives a single entry per CDR3 protein. The data contain roughly 520,000 distinct CDR3 sequences, 21% of them seen just once; the ten biggest clones take up about 15%. The source was PBMCs, collected 21 days after the first yellow fever vaccination. Every receptor here comes from a man in his late teens or twenties who received the YFV17D yellow fever vaccine. CDR3s include the opening cysteine and the closing phenylalanine or tryptophan. D genes are given only for firm matches. For some rows the clone size is stated as once, few or many, or as a class when expanded; others skip it.

NA TRBJ2-5 TRBV30 NA TGTGCCTGGAGTGAGACCGGTTGGGAGACCCAGTACTTC CAWSETGWETQYF
few TRBJ1-1 TRBV10-3 NA TGTGCCATCAGTCTGGACAGAAGAGGGAAAGAAGCTTTCTTT CAISLDRRGKEAFF
NA TRBJ1-1 TRBV7-2 TRBD1 TGTGCCAGCAGTTTTACCGGGACAGAGTACACTGAAGCTTTCTTT CASSFTGTEYTEAFF
NA TRBJ1-3 TRBV9 NA TGTGCCAGCAGCCTGGAGGGGGGAACTGGAAACACCATATATTTT CASSLEGGTGNTIYF
NA TRBJ2-3 TRBV11-2 NA TGTGCCAGCAGCTGGGCTAGCCCTAGCACAGATACGCAGTATTTT CASSWASPSTDTQYF
many TRBJ1-5 TRBV29-1 NA TGCAGCGTTGCGGACTTCCATCAGCCCCAGCATTTT CSVADFHQPQHF
few TRBJ2-3 TRBV6-4 TRBD2 TGTGCCAGCAGTGACGGGGCGGGGGGACCCGGAGATACGCAGTATTTT CASSDGAGGPGDTQYF
NA TRBJ2-1 TRBV25-1 NA TGTGCCAGCGGGGGACGGAATGAGCAGTTCTTC CASGGRNEQFF
NA TRBJ1-2 TRBV5-1 TRBD1 TGCGCCAGCAGCTTAGTACAGGGGGCTGGTGGCTACACCTTC CASSLVQGAGGYTF
NA TRBJ2-4 TRBV7-9 TRBD1 TGTGCCAGCAGCTCCCTGACAGGGGCAAACATTCAGTACTTC CASSSLTGANIQYF
NA TRBJ1-3 TRBV5-1 NA TGCGCCAGCAGCTTGGGCGAGGGACGGGATTGGTCTGGAAACACCATATATTTT CASSLGEGRDWSGNTIYF
few TRBJ1-1 TRBV20-1 NA TGCAGTGCTAGAGATAGCGGGGCAGAAGCTTTCTTT CSARDSGAEAFF
NA TRBJ1-1 TRBV29-1 NA TGCAGCGTTGGTTGGCTGAACACTGAAGCTTTCTTT CSVGWLNTEAFF
NA TRBJ2-7 TRBV10-3 NA TGTGCCATCAGTGAGCAGGGGGAGGAAGGCAGGGTGACCTACGAGCAGTACTTC CAISEQGEEGRVTYEQYF
few TRBJ1-1 TRBV5-6 NA TGTGCCAGCAGCTTGCACAGGGCGACTGAAGCTTTCTTT CASSLHRATEAFF
NA TRBJ2-4 TRBV20-1 NA TGCAGTGCTAGAGAAGAAGGCCCAAACATTCAGTACTTC CSAREEGPNIQYF
NA TRBJ1-1 TRBV6-4 NA TGTGCCAGCAGTGACGGAGGTCGTGAAGCTTTCTTT CASSDGGREAFF
NA TRBJ1-5 TRBV10-3 NA TGTGCCATCAGTGAGTGGGAGCGGAATCAGCCCCAGCATTTT CAISEWERNQPQHF
NA TRBJ1-5 TRBV6-6 NA TGTGCCAGCAGGGACGGTGTTTTTCAGCCCCAGCATTTT CASRDGVFQPQHF
NA TRBJ1-3 TRBV4-2 NA TGTGCCAGCAGCCAAGATAGAGGGACTGGAAACACCATATATTTT CASSQDRGTGNTIYF
NA TRBJ1-2 TRBV7-7 NA TGTGCTAGCAGCCCCCTTACCACAGGGTTAAACGGCTACACCTTC CASSPLTTGLNGYTF
NA TRBJ1-5 TRBV6-2/TRBV6-3 NA TGTGCCAGCAGTTACGGGTCGGTGGAAGGCAATCAGCCCCAGCATTTT CASSYGSVEGNQPQHF
many TRBJ1-2 TRBV4-2 NA TGTGCCAGCAGCCAAGATGCGTCGGGCGCTGGGGGGTATGGCTACACCTTC CASSQDASGAGGYGYTF
NA TRBJ2-1 TRBV7-9 NA TGTGCCAGCAGAGGAACTAACAATGAGCAGTTCTTC CASRGTNNEQFF
NA TRBJ1-1 TRBV19 NA TGTGCCAGTAGTAAGATGACAGTGGGAGACACTGAAGCTTTCTTT CASSKMTVGDTEAFF